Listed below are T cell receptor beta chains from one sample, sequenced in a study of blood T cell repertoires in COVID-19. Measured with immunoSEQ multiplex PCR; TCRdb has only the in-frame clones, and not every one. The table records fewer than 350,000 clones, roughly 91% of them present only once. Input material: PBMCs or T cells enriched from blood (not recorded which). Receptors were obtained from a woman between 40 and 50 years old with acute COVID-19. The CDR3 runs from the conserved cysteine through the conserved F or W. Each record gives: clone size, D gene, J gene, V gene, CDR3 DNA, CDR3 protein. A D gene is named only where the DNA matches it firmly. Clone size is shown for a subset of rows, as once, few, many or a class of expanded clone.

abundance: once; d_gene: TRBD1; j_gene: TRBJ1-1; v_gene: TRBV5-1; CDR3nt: TGCGCCAGCAGCACCCGGACAGGGGGCACTGAAGCTTTCTTT; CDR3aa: CASSTRTGGTEAFF
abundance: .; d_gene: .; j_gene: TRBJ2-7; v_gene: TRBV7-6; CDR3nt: TGTGCCAGCAGCTTAGACTATTCCTACGAGCAGTACTTC; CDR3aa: CASSLDYSYEQYF
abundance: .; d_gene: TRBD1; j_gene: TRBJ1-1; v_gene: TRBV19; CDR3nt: TGTGCCAGTACCATGGGGACAGGGGAGGTAGTGTACACTGAAGCTTTCTTT; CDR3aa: CASTMGTGEVVYTEAFF
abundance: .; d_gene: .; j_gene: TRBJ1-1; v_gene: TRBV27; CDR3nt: TGTGCCAGCAGTTTATCCGCAGGAGGGAACACTGAAGCTTTCTTT; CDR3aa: CASSLSAGGNTEAFF
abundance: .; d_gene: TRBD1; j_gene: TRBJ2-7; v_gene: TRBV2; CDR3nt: TGTGCCAGCAGCCCGGACAGGGAGGACTACGAGCAGTACTTC; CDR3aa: CASSPDREDYEQYF
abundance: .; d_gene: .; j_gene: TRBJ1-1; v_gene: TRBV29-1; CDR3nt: TGCAGCGTTGAGGGGGGGGCCGGGAGAGCTTTCTTT; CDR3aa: CSVEGGAGRAFF
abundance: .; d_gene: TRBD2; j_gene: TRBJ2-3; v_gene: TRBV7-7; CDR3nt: TGTGCCAGCAGCCCAAAACCACGACTAGCGGGGGAGAGCACAGATACGCAGTATTTT; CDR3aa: CASSPKPRLAGESTDTQYF
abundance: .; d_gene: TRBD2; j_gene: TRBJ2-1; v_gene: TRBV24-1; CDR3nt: TGTGCCACCAGTGATAAACTAGCGGGATCCTACAATGAGCAGTTCTTC; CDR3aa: CATSDKLAGSYNEQFF
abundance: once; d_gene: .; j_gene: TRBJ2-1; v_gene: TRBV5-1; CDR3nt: TGCGCCAGCGGCAGGGGAAACAATGAGCAGTTCTTC; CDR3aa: CASGRGNNEQFF
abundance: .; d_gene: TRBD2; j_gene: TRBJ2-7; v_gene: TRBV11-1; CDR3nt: TGTGCCAGCAGCTTAGTAGCGGGAGTTTACGAGCAGTACTTC; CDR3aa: CASSLVAGVYEQYF
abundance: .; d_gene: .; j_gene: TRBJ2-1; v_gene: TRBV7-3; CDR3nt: TGTGCCAGCAGCTTACGCGCCGCCGGAGCGGGTGGAAATGAGCAGTTCTTC; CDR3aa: CASSLRAAGAGGNEQFF
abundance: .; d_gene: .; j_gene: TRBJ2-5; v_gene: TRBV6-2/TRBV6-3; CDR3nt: TGTGCCAGCAGTCTGTATTCGGGACACTCGGGGGAGACCCAGTACTTC; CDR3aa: CASSLYSGHSGETQYF
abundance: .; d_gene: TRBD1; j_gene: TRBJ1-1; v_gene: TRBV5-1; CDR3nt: TGCGCCAGCAGCCCTCCGGGACAGGGGGCCCTGAACACTGAAGCTTTCTTT; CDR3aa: CASSPPGQGALNTEAFF
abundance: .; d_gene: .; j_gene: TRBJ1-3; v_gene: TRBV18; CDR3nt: TGTGCCAGCTCACTTGGACAGTCCTCTGGAAACACCATATATTTT; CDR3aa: CASSLGQSSGNTIYF
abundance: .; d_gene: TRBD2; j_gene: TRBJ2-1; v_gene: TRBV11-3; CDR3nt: TGTGCCAGCAGCTTAGGGGCTAGCGGGAGCGATGAGCAGTTCTTC; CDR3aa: CASSLGASGSDEQFF
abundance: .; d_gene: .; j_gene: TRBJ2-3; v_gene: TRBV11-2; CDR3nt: TGTGCCAGCAGCTCAGGGCGCGGAGCCCGCACAGATACGCAGTATTTT; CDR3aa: CASSSGRGARTDTQYF
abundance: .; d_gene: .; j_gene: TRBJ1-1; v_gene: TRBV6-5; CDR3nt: TGTGCCAGCAGTTACAAACCACGGTATCTGAACACTGAAGCTTTCTTT; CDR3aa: CASSYKPRYLNTEAFF
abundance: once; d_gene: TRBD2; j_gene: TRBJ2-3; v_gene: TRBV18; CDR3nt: TGTGCCAGCTCCCTAACTAGCGGGGTAACAGATACGCAGTATTTT; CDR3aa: CASSLTSGVTDTQYF
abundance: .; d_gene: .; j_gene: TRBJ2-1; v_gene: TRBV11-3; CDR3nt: TGTGCCAGCAGCTTATCAAGGGGGGGGCCTGCCTACAATGAGCAGTTCTTC; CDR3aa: CASSLSRGGPAYNEQFF
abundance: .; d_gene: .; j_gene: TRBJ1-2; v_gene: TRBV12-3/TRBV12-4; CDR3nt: TGTGCCAGCAGTTTAGCTGGGTGGAGTGGCTACACCTTC; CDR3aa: CASSLAGWSGYTF
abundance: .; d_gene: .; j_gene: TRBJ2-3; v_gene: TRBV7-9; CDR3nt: TGTGCCAGCAGCTTAGGGTCAGACACAGATACGCAGTATTTT; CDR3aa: CASSLGSDTDTQYF
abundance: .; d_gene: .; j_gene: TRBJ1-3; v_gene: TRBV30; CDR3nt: TGTGCCTGGAGTGACTCAAACACCATATATTTT; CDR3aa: CAWSDSNTIYF
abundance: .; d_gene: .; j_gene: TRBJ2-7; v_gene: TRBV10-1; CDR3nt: TGCGCCAACCCGGACAGTCCAACCTCCCACGAGCAGTACTTC; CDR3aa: CANPDSPTSHEQYF
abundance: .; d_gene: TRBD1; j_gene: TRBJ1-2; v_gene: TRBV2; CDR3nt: TGTGCCAGCAGTTTGACAGGGGTTAACTATGGCTACACCTTC; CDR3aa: CASSLTGVNYGYTF
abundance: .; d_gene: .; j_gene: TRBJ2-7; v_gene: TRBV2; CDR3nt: TGTGCCAGCCACAGGGTAAGGGACTACGAGCAGTACTTC; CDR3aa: CASHRVRDYEQYF
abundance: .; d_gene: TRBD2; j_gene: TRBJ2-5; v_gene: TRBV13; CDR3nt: TGTGCCAGCAGCCTAGGGGCGGGAGTAGGGGAGACCCAGTACTTC; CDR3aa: CASSLGAGVGETQYF
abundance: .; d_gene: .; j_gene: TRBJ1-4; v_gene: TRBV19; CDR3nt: TGTGCCAGTAGTATAGCAGGAACACCGAAAAAACTGTTTTTT; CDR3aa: CASSIAGTPKKLFF
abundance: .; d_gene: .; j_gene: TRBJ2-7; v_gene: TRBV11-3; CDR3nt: TGTGCCAGCAGCCTAATTGGGGGCGAATTCACCTACGAGCAGTACTTC; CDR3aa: CASSLIGGEFTYEQYF
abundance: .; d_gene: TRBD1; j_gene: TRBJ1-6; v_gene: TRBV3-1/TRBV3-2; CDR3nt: TGTGCCAGCGAGACAGGGAACTCACCCCTCCACTTT; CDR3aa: CASETGNSPLHF
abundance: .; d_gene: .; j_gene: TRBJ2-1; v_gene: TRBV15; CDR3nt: TGTGCCACCCAGGGCTCCTACAATGAGCAGTTCTTC; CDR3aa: CATQGSYNEQFF
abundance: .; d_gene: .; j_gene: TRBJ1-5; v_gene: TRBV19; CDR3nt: TGTGCCAGTAGTATCCGGGGAGGGGAGCCCCAGCATTTT; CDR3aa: CASSIRGGEPQHF
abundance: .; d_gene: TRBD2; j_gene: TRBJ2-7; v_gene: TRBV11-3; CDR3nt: TGTGCCAGCAGCTTAATAGGACTAGCGGGAACCGAGCAGTACTTC; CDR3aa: CASSLIGLAGTEQYF
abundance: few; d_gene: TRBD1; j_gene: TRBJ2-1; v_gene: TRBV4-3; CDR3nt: TGCGCCAGCAGCCAAGATGGGCAGGGGGCTTACAATGAGCAGTTCTTC; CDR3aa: CASSQDGQGAYNEQFF
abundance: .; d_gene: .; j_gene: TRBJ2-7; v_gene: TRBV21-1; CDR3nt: TGTGCCAGCAGCCCAACATCGGCTAGCGGGGCCAGAGGGACCTACGAGCAGTACTTC; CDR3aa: CASSPTSASGARGTYEQYF
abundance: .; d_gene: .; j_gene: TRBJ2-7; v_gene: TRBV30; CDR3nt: TGTGCCTGGAGTGTACTGGCCGGGTCGACGTACGAGCAGTACTTC; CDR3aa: CAWSVLAGSTYEQYF
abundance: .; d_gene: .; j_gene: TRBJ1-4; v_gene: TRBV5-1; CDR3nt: TGCGCCAGCAGCGTGTTAGGGGACTCTAATGAAAAACTGTTTTTT; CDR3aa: CASSVLGDSNEKLFF
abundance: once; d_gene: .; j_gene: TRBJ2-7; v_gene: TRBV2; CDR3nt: TGTGCCAGCAGCGTCCGGGCCTACGAGCAGTACTTC; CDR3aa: CASSVRAYEQYF
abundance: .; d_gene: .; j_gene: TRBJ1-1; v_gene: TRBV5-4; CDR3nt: TGTGCCAGCAGCCTGAGGGGGGGTTTCGCTGAAGCTTTCTTT; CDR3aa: CASSLRGGFAEAFF
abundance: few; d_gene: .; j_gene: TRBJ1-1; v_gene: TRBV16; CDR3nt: TGTGCCAGCAGCCAAGATCCGCAGCGCGCTGAAGCTTTCTTT; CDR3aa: CASSQDPQRAEAFF
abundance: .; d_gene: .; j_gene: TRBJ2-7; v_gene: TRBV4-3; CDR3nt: TGCGCCAGCAGCCAAGGGGCAGCCCTCTCCTACGAGCAGTACTTC; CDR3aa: CASSQGAALSYEQYF
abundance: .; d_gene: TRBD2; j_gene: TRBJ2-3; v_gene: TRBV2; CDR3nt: TGTGCCAGCGAAGGACTAGCGGGCACAGATACGCAGTATTTT; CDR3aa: CASEGLAGTDTQYF
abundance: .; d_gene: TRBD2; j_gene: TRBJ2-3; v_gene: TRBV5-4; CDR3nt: TGTGCCAGCAGCTCAGGGACTACCACAGATACGCAGTATTTT; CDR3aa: CASSSGTTTDTQYF
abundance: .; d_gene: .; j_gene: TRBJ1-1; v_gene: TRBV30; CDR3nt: TGTGCCTGGAGTTCCCCCGGCAGGGCCACTGAAGCTTTCTTT; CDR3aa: CAWSSPGRATEAFF
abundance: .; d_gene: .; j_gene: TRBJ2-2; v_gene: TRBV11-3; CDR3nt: TGTGCCAGCAGCTTTTGGACGGGAAAGAACACCGGGGAGCTGTTTTTT; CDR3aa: CASSFWTGKNTGELFF
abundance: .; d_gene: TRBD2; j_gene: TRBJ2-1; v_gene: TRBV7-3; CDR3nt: TGTGCCAGCAGCTTAACTAGCGGGGGGGCCAATGAGCAGTTCTTC; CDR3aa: CASSLTSGGANEQFF
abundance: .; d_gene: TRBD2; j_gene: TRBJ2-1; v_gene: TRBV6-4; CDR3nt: TGTGCCAGCAGTACAGCGGGGGGTCTGGGTAATGAGCAGTTCTTC; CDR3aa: CASSTAGGLGNEQFF
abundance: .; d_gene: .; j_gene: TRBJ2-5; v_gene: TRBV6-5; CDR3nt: TGTGCCAGCAGTCGGAGGGAGGAGACCCAGTACTTC; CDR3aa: CASSRREETQYF
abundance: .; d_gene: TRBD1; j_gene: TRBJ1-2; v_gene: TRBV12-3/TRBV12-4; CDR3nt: TGTGCCAGCAGCTCGGACAGGGCGGGTGGCTACACCTTC; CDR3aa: CASSSDRAGGYTF
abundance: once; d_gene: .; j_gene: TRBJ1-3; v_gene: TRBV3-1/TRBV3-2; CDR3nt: TGTGCCAGCAGCCAAGGACAGGTGGAGTGGATATATTTT; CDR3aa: CASSQGQVEWIYF
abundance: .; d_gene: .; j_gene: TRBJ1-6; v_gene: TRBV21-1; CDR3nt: TGTGCCAGCAGCAAAAGGGGCGGCGGACAGTCTTACTCCTATAATTCACCCCTCCACTTT; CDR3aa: CASSKRGGGQSYSYNSPLHF
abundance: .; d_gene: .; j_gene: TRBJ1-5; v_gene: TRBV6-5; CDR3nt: TGTGCCAGCAGTAAGGGACTGAACAATCAGCCCCAGCATTTT; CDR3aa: CASSKGLNNQPQHF
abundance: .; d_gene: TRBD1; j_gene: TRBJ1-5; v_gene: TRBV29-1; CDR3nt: TGCAGCGTCCTGGAGACAGGGGTCAGCAATCAGCCCCAGCATTTT; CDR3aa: CSVLETGVSNQPQHF
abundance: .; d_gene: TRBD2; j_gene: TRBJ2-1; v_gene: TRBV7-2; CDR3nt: TGTGCCAGCAGCCGTCTAGCGGGGGGCCGACCCAATGAGCAGTTCTTC; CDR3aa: CASSRLAGGRPNEQFF
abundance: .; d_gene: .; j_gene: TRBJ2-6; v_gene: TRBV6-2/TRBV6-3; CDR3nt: TGTGCCAGCAGTTACTCTTTTAGCTCTGGGGCCAACGTCCTGACTTTC; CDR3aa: CASSYSFSSGANVLTF
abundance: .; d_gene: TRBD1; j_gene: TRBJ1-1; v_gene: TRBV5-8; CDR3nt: TGTGCCAGCAGTCGTGGACAGGGGGGAAACACTGAAGCTTTCTTT; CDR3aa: CASSRGQGGNTEAFF